A single sample gave rise to the 9 T cell receptor delta chains below, sequenced in a study of gamma-delta T cells after stem cell transplantation (dated by TCRdb to between 2015 and 2016). Library preparation was by RT-PCR. Sequencer: Illumina MiSeq. Clone calls in TCRdb were regenerated from the public reads with CATT, after which identical DNA sequences shared one row. This sample is represented by 2,200 or so delta-chain clones; around a third of them were singletons. Less than 45% of the sample is in the top ten clones. Sequencing was carried out using gamma-delta T cells. The receptors were sampled from a human donor. It is not recorded whose cells these are; they may come from a transplant donor.

Only a few counts were recorded for this clone. V is TRDV2 and J is TRDJ1; 9 bases fit TRDD3. Trimming cost V 3 bases and J 0 bases; bases outside gene matches: 4. This CDR3 spans 15 amino acids. The germline gives CDR1 GEAIGNYY, CDR2 EKD. The CDR3 DNA reads TGTGCCTGTGACTCACTGGGGGAGTACACCGATAAACTCATCTTT. This codes for CACDSLGEYTDKLIF.

This clone has a handful of counts. Possible read error: a much larger clone is one base away. The genes are TRDV2 and TRDJ1; 9 nucleotides match TRDD3. Germline assignment: CDR1 GEAIGNYY and CDR2 EKD. The V gene end was trimmed by 3 bases and the J gene end by 1 base; junction bases not matched to a gene: 17. The CDR3 is made up of 19 amino acids. CDR3 nucleotide sequence: TGTGCCTGTGACGCCGTTGCGAGGGGATACGCGGGTGTCACCGATAAACTCATCTTT. Translation gives CACDAVARGYAGVTDKLIF.

The J gene is TRDJ1, the V gene TRDV2; TRDD3 agrees at 10 bases. The V gene's germline CDR1 is GEAIGNYY and CDR2 EKD. The trim removed 0 bases at V and 0 bases at J, leaving 15 bases unmatched. The CDR3 extends over 20 amino acids. In DNA, the CDR3 is TGTGCCTGTGACACCGTTTCTGGGGGATATAATGCGGGGTACACCGATAAACTCATCTTT. Translation: CACDTVSGGYNAGYTDKLIF.

This clone was picked up a small number of times. The chain carries TRDV2 and TRDJ2, with 10 bases fitting TRDD3. Germline lookup yields CDR1 GEAIGNYY and CDR2 EKD. The CDR3 totals 20 residues. The V gene end was trimmed by 2 bases and the J gene end by 1 base; junction bases not matched to a gene: 15. CDR3 nucleotide sequence: TGTGCCTGTGACAACGTACTGGGGGATCCGAGATCTCTTTTGACAGCACAACTCTTCTTT. Translated: CACDNVLGDPRSLLTAQLFF.

The chain combines TRDV2 with TRDJ2, with D possibly TRDD2 on 8 matching bases. With 0 bases removed from V and 7 bases from J, the gap between germline ends came to 26 bases. This CDR3 has 19 residues. Germline CDR1 is GEAIGNYY and CDR2 is EKD. The CDR3 protein is CACDTLPTSGDKGEAQLFF. In DNA form, the CDR3 reads TGTGCCTGTGACACCCTTCCTACGTCTGGGGATAAAGGGGAAGCACAACTCTTCTTT.

The sample holds a few counts of this clone. A far larger clone is only one base removed, so a read error is likely. The same CDR3 is also encoded by other DNA sequences in this sample. This chain links TRDV2 with TRDJ1; 8 positions agree with TRDD3. Looked up from germline, CDR1 is GEAIGNYY and CDR2 is EKD. The CDR3 runs to 19 residues. The CDR3 here is CACDTVERTGGTYTDKLIF. The CDR3 coding sequence is TGTGCCTGCGACACCGTTGAGAGGACTGGGGGTACGTACACCGATAAACTCATCTTT.

This clone was seen a few times. The V call is TRDV3, the J call TRDJ3; 9 bases align to TRDD3. The CDR3 is 21 amino acids. CDR1 is TVYSNPD, CDR2 GDNSRS, per germline (reference sequence). V was clipped by 1 base and J by 3 bases; unmatched bases: 19. The CDR3: CAFNESPPGDTHGWDTRQMFF. The CDR3 DNA follows: TGTGCCTTTAATGAATCTCCTCCCGGGGATACGCATGGCTGGGACACCCGACAGATGTTTTTC.

V usage is TRDV2 and J usage is TRDJ3, with a weak D call TRDD3 (6 bases). The CDR3 is 19 residues long. Germline CDR1 and CDR2: GEAIGNYY and EKD. With 0 bases removed from V and 0 bases from J, the gap between germline ends came to 14 bases. The CDR3 spells CACDTPGGTSSWDTRQMFF. Here the CDR3 DNA reads TGTGCCTGTGACACCCCGGGGGGGACGAGCTCCTGGGACACCCGACAGATGTTTTTC.

By frequency in the sample, this clone is medium-sized (0.01 to 0.1%). This sample includes further DNA sequences coding for the same CDR3. This sequence joins TRDV2 and TRDJ1; TRDD3 is a possible D gene (6 bases). Germline lookup yields CDR1 GEAIGNYY and CDR2 EKD. Trimming removed 2 bases at V and 4 bases at J, with 10 bases between. This CDR3 contains 13 residues. The CDR3 loop is CACDSLGGDKLIF. The CDR3 DNA reads TGTGCCTGTGACAGCCTTGGGGGCGATAAACTCATCTTT.